A single sample gave rise to the 5 T cell receptor beta chains below, sequenced in a study of regulatory T cells in long-lasting Graves disease. For TCR beta, libraries came from iRepertoire HTBI primers and Arm-PCR of CDR3 regions. TCRdb reprocessed the multiplex PCR reads with MiXCR, giving one entry per CDR3 protein. This table holds roughly 450,000 distinct CDR3 sequences, about 20% found once. Time point described: persistent/refractory GD, antithyroid drugs over 5 years with positive TRAb. Generation of the TCR library employed RNA extracted from PBMCs. The sequenced sample was peripheral blood mononuclear cells (PBMCs), obtained when the disease was refractory, from a patient treated with antithyroid drugs. The source is a female donor with Graves disease.

The sample holds many counts of this clonotype. The chain carries TRBV20-1 and TRBJ2-2; 10 bases agree with TRBD2. V gave up 3 bases and J gave up 7 bases; unmatched junction bases: 8. Germline V lookup: CDR1 DFQATT, CDR2 SNEGSKA (reference sequence). This CDR3 is built from 15 residues. The CDR3 loop is CSASALAGAIGELFF. The CDR3 DNA is TGCAGTGCTAGCGCGCTAGCGGGAGCCATCGGGGAGCTGTTTTTT.

The sample holds a few counts of this clonotype. The J gene is TRBJ2-6, the V gene TRBV28; possible D gene TRBD2, 7 bases. Trimming cost V 4 bases and J 5 bases, with 30 bases left between them. The germline CDR1 and CDR2 sequences are MDHEN and SYDVKM. The CDR3 covers 21 residues. The CDR3 region has the DNA TGTGCCAGCAGTTCAAAGCCGAGGGGGGGGCCCGATTTCTTTCGGGCCAACGTCCTGACTTTC. Its translation: CASSSKPRGGPDFFRANVLTF.

This clonotype occurred a few times. The chain couples TRBV11-2 to TRBJ1-1; D not resolved. V lost 1 base to trimming and J lost 4 bases, with 7 bases between them. Germline V lookup: CDR1 SGHAT, CDR2 FQNNGV. This CDR3 region has 13 residues. The CDR3 spells CASSLVSSTEAFF. The CDR3 region has the DNA TGTGCCAGCAGCTTAGTAAGTAGCACTGAAGCTTTCTTT. The full variable domain, its missing parts supplied by reference TRBV11-2 and TRBJ1-1, is EAGVAQSPRYKIIEKRQSVAFWCNPISGHATLYWYQQILGQGPKLLIQFQNNGVVDDSQLPKDRFSAERLKGVDSTLKIQPAKLEDSAVYLCASSLVSSTEAFFGQGTRLTVV.

The chain couples TRBV19 to TRBJ1-5; TRBD1 matches at 10 bases. J gave up 2 bases and V 5 bases, and 15 bases lay outside the gene matches. Germline values: CDR1 LNHDA, CDR2 SQIVND (reference sequence). The CDR3 is 19 amino acids. CDR3 nucleotide sequence: TGTGCCAGTAGTCCGAGGACGGGACAGGGGAGAGATGGCAATCAGCCCCAGCATTTT. Translating gives CASSPRTGQGRDGNQPQHF. The variable domain in full, with the rest retrieved from reference TRBV19 and TRBJ1-5, is DGGITQSPKYLFRKEGQNVTLSCEQNLNHDAMYWYRQDPGQGLRLIYYSQIVNDFQKGDIAEGYSVSREKKESFPLTVTSAQKNPTAFYLCASSPRTGQGRDGNQPQHFGDGTRLSIL.

This clonotype came up a few times. This chain connects TRBV5-1 to TRBJ2-1; 7 nucleotides match TRBD2. The CDR3 runs 15 residues. The trim removed 0 bases at V and 3 bases at J, leaving 3 bases unmatched. The germline gives CDR1 SGHRS, CDR2 YFSETQ. CDR3 amino acids: CASSLERESYNEQFF. CDR3 bases: TGCGCCAGCAGCTTGGAGCGGGAAAGCTACAATGAGCAGTTCTTC.